The T cell receptor (beta chain) under discussion was sequenced for a study of T cells in Graves' hyperthyroidism and ophthalmopathy. Hyperthyroidism had been newly diagnosed in patients aged 18 to 65, and its duration was under 2 months. Patients were excluded because of uncontrolled infection, other autoimmune disease, pregnancy or lactation. Clinical symptoms, serum thyroxine, TRAb, thyroid ultrasound and orbital computed tomography established diagnosis. Study outcomes and limitations: Most thyroid clonotypes expanded above 0.001 appeared in blood too.

Amplification targeted TCR beta CDR3 regions from RNA transcripts. First-round RT-PCR of the TCR CDR3 relied on the HTBI primer set. TCRdb reprocessed the multiplex PCR reads via MiXCR and lists one record per CDR3 protein. The data hold about 580,000 distinct CDR3 sequences, with 40% to 55% observed a single time. The table lists this clonotype with many counts. The antigen remains unidentified. V lost 1 base, J lost 3 bases, and 11 bases lay in between. Per germline, CDR1 SGHTS and CDR2 YDEGEE. This CDR3 contains 14 residues. The genes are TRBV5-8 and TRBJ2-7; TRBD1 is a possible D gene (5 bases). Sequenced input: peripheral blood or thyroid tissue (not recorded which). The clonotype originates from a woman aged 18-30 years with Graves' hyperthyroidism. In DNA form, the CDR3 reads TGTGCCAGCAGCTTGTTTCAGGGTGTCTACGAGCAGTACTTC. Its translation is CASSLFQGVYEQYF.